Listed here are 31 T cell receptor beta chains from one sample, sequenced in a study of molecular identifiers for immune sequencing clone quantification (dated by TCRdb to between 2017 and 2018). Libraries were constructed by PCR. Reads for this sample came from a NextSeq 500. TCRdb itself trimmed the public reads at Q25 with fastp, ran MiXCR and retained productive beta chains. For every CDR3 protein sequence, its rows merge into one entry that carries the most common genes and DNA. Present in this sample are about 97,000 distinct CDR3 sequences, 20% to 25% of which were seen just once. The ten most abundant clones make up roughly 0.94% of the sample. Sequenced input: naive CD8+ T cells from blood, with Jurkat cell RNA spiked in. The cell subset or site label on this specimen signifies: FACS-sorted CD8+CD4-CCR7+CD45RA+ naive T cells. The receptors were sampled from a human donor in good health. Some libraries in this study had Jurkat cell RNA spiked in.

Ten or more counts support this clonotype. The rearrangement uses TRBV13 and TRBJ1-4; perhaps TRBD1 as D (6 bases). Looked up from germline, CDR1 is PRHDT and CDR2 is FYEKMQ (reference sequence). Trimming shortened V by 0 bases and J by 5 bases, and 7 bases separated the two germline ends. The CDR3 covers 14 residues. The CDR3 DNA is TGTGCCAGCAGCTTAGGCCAGGGGAATGAAAAACTGTTTTTT. Translated, it gives CASSLGQGNEKLFF. Together with reference TRBV13 and TRBJ1-4, the CDR3 gives the full variable domain: AAGVIQSPRHLIKEKRETATLKCYPIPRHDTVYWYQQGPGQDPQFLISFYEKMQSDKGSIPDRFSAQQFSDYHSELNMSSLELGDSALYFCASSLGQGNEKLFFGSGTQLSVL.

About this clonotype: This may be a read error: a much more frequent sequence differs by one nucleotide. Written as DNA, the CDR3 is TGTACCAGCAGTCGAGGGGATCAGCCCCAGCATTTT. This gives the protein CTSSRGDQPQHF. This sequence joins TRBV6-5 and TRBJ1-5; possibly TRBD1 for D (5 bases). Germline-derived CDR1 and CDR2 are MNHEY and SVGAGI. The CDR3 runs to 12 residues.

A remark on this clonotype: Possible read error: a much larger clone is one base away. Written as DNA, the CDR3 is TGCTGCGTCCGCGGACAGGGGTCCTACAATGAGCAGTTCTTC. This codes for CCVRGQGSYNEQFF. This rearrangement joins TRBV29-1 to TRBJ2-1; TRBD1 aligns across 9 bases. The V gene's germline CDR1 is SQVTM and CDR2 ANQGSEA. The CDR3 is made up of 14 amino acids.

This clonotype was seen at least ten times. CDR3 DNA sequence: TGTGCCAGCAGTGAATCGGACGCAGATACGCAGTATTTT. Its translation is CASSESDADTQYF. The chain uses TRBV2 and TRBJ2-3, with D unresolved. V lost 2 bases to trimming and J lost 4 bases, with 7 bases between them. The CDR3 totals 13 residues. Germline assignment: CDR1 SNHLY and CDR2 FYNNEI. The full variable domain, in which reference TRBV2 and TRBJ2-3 provide the parts outside the CDR3, is EPEVTQTPSHQVTQMGQEVILRCVPISNHLYFYWYRQILGQKVEFLVSFYNNEISEKSEIFDDQFSVERPDGSNFTLKIRSTKLEDSAMYFCASSESDADTQYFGPGTRLTVL.

This clonotype was picked up many times. This chain joins TRBV12-3 or TRBV12-4 and TRBJ2-3; 7 nucleotides align to TRBD2. Trimming cost V 6 bases and J 4 bases; bases outside gene matches: 16. The CDR3 sequence is 17 residues long. The CDR3, as DNA: TGTGCCAGCAGCTTTTGGGGCGGTCAGGGAGGGGCAGATACGCAGTATTTT. Its protein is CASSFWGGQGGADTQYF.

In its sample, this clonotype was seen many times. The chain carries TRBV28 and TRBJ2-7; unclear D gene. V was pared by 3 bases and J by 2 bases, with 11 bases between. This CDR3 has 14 residues. The germline CDR1 and CDR2 sequences are MDHEN and SYDVKM. The CDR3: CASSLWAGTYEQYF. CDR3 in DNA: TGTGCCAGCAGTTTGTGGGCAGGCACCTACGAGCAGTACTTC.

This chain links TRBV12-3 or TRBV12-4 with TRBJ2-7; D is uncertain. The CDR3 has 13 amino acids. V was cut by 4 bases and J by 0 bases, with 7 bases left in between. CDR3 region: CASSSDLSYEQYF. The CDR3 DNA reads TGTGCCAGCAGTTCAGACCTCTCCTACGAGCAGTACTTC.

This clonotype was detected many times. CDR3 region: CASSLRGAGNTEAFF. The CDR3 DNA reads TGTGCCAGCAGTTTGAGGGGCGCGGGTAACACTGAAGCTTTCTTT. The genes are TRBV27 and TRBJ1-1; possible D gene TRBD1, 5 bases. V dropped 3 bases and J dropped 2 bases, with 13 bases sitting between them. Germline CDR1 and CDR2: MNHEY and SMNVEV (reference sequence). CDR3 length: 15 amino acids.

Ten or more counts support this clonotype. The J gene is TRBJ2-7, the V gene TRBV3-1; 11 bases fit TRBD1. CDR1 is LGHDT and CDR2 is YNNKEL in the germline V gene (reference sequence). Trimming took 0 bases from V and 4 from J; bases not matched to a gene: 11. The CDR3 is 18 amino acids. The CDR3 loop is CASSQDRTGGVMEYEQYF. The CDR3 DNA sequence: TGTGCCAGCAGCCAAGATCGGACAGGGGGCGTGATGGAGTACGAGCAGTACTTC.

Regarding this clonotype: This clone may be a read error of a much larger clone one base away. The rearrangement joins TRBV19 to TRBJ1-1, with D unclear. The V end lost 2 bases, the J end lost 3 bases, and 4 bases lay between the germline ends. The CDR3 is 12 residues long. Germline CDR1 is LNHDA and CDR2 is SQIVND (reference sequence). CDR3 nucleotide sequence: TGTGCCAGTAGTATAACCGACACTGAAGCTTTCTTT. Translated: CASSITDTEAFF. Looking up the rest from reference TRBV19 and TRBJ1-1 gives the full variable domain: DGGITQSPKYLFRKEGQNVTLSCEQNLNHDAMYWYRQDPGQGLRLIYYSQIVNDFQKGDIAEGYSVSREKKESFPLTVTSAQKNPTAFYLCASSITDTEAFFGQGTRLTVV.

This clonotype has only a few counts. An end of the junction differs from the germline gene, which may be a read error. The rearrangement links TRBV19 to TRBJ2-3, with D perhaps matching TRBD2 (5 bases). CDR3 length: 14 residues. Per the germline V gene, CDR1 is LNHDA and CDR2 is SQIVND (reference sequence). The CDR3 coding sequence is TGTCCCAGTAGTATAGTAGGAGGCACAGACACGCAGTATTTT. It specifies CPSSIVGGTDTQYF.

As for this clonotype: A read error may be the cause here, since a much bigger clone is one base away. This chain links TRBV4-3 with TRBJ1-1, with D uncertain. The CDR3 is 14 residues long. CDR1 is LGHNA, CDR2 YSLEER, per germline. CDR3 loop: CASSQEIGNTEASF. For the CDR3, the DNA is TGCGCCAGCAGCCAAGAGATTGGGAACACTGAAGCTTCCTTT.

This clonotype has at least ten counts. The DNA is omitted, as the CDR3 cannot be located on it reliably, and the CDR3 follows TCRdb's listing. V gene TRBV28 combines with J gene TRBJ2-7; TRBD2, the table's D call, lacks a check against the DNA. In germline, CDR1 is MDHEN, CDR2 SYDVKM. The CDR3 region is 15 residues in length, termini included. CDR3 in amino acids: CASSFGPGPSNEQYF.

This clonotype was picked up many times. The rearrangement links TRBV27 to TRBJ2-7, with D tentatively TRBD1 or TRBD2 (5 bases each). Trimming pared 8 bases from V and 2 bases from J, leaving 16 bases between. The CDR3 totals 14 residues. Germline V lookup: CDR1 MNHEY, CDR2 SMNVEV (reference sequence). The CDR3 DNA follows: TGTGCCAGCGCACGGGGCATATCCACCTACGAGCAGTACTTC. Translation: CASARGISTYEQYF.

On this clonotype: This may stem from a read error, because a much larger clone lies one nucleotide away. The rearrangement links TRBV5-3 to TRBJ2-7; weak D call: TRBD2 (6 bases). TRBV5-3 falls under the ORF class, with uncertain function. The CDR3 extends over 15 amino acids. The germline V and J ends were trimmed by 8 bases and 6 bases, with 24 bases remaining between them. The CDR3 is CASSGPGRVRGEQYF. DNA of the CDR3: TGTGCCAGCAGCGGGCCGGGACGGGTTAGGGGCGAGCAGTACTTC.

This clonotype was found many times. J is TRBJ1-1 and V is TRBV13; D not resolved. This CDR3 region has 15 residues. CDR1 PRHDT and CDR2 FYEKMQ come from the germline V gene (reference sequence). With 1 base removed from V and 4 bases from J, the gap between germline ends came to 13 bases. CDR3 bases: TGTGCCAGCAGCTTAGAAGGGTACTTGGGCACTGAAGCTTTCTTT. Amino acids: CASSLEGYLGTEAFF.

There are many counts of this clonotype. J is TRBJ2-2 and V is TRBV7-9; 13 bases are shared with TRBD2. The CDR3 is 19 residues long. In germline, CDR1 is SEHNR, CDR2 FQNEAQ (reference sequence). The junction had 10 bases not matched to a gene; V was cut back by 4 bases and J by 2 bases. For the CDR3, the DNA is TGTGCCAGCAGCTCCCCGCCGGGACTAGCGGGATACAACACCGGGGAGCTGTTTTTT. Amino acid sequence: CASSSPPGLAGYNTGELFF.

This clonotype was recorded at least ten times. The J gene is TRBJ1-5, the V gene TRBV6-2 or TRBV6-3, with D perhaps matching TRBD1 (5 bases). Trimming stripped 8 bases from V and 0 bases from J, with 17 bases between. The CDR3 is 16 amino acids. Germline V CDR1 and CDR2: MNHEY, SVGEGT. DNA of the CDR3: TGTGCCAGCGCCGACCTCAGAGGGGCTAGCAATCAGCCCCAGCATTTT. This encodes CASADLRGASNQPQHF.

This chain uses TRBV27 with TRBJ2-1; 9 positions agree with TRBD1. This CDR3 spans 16 amino acids. Germline trimming cut 6 bases from V and 4 bases from J; bases unmatched to any gene: 10. In germline, CDR1 is MNHEY, CDR2 SMNVEV (reference sequence). The CDR3 loop is CASSPGTGRWYNEQFF. The CDR3 DNA is TGTGCCAGCAGCCCCGGGACAGGGCGGTGGTACAATGAGCAGTTCTTC.

This clonotype occurred many times. The V gene is TRBV6-5, the J gene TRBJ1-1; D is perhaps TRBD1 (5 bases). V was cut by 0 bases and J by 4 bases, with 9 bases left in between. This CDR3 comprises 14 residues. Germline-derived CDR1 and CDR2 are MNHEY and SVGAGI. CDR3 protein: CASSYSSGTTEAFF. As DNA, the CDR3 is TGTGCCAGCAGTTACTCGTCAGGGACCACTGAAGCTTTCTTT.

The chain couples TRBV27 to TRBJ1-2, with TRBD1 matching 9 bases. Germline V gene sequence: CDR1 MNHEY, CDR2 SMNVEV (reference sequence). With V trimmed by 5 bases and J by 5 bases, 9 bases remained unmatched. The CDR3 has 15 amino acids. For the CDR3, the DNA is TGTGCCAGCAGTCCCGGACAGGGGCCGTGGTATGGCTACACCTTC. Its translation: CASSPGQGPWYGYTF.

A word on this clonotype: The germline gene is not matched at one end of the junction; a read error may be the cause. The V and J genes are TRBV6-1 and TRBJ2-5, with D perhaps assigned TRBD1 or TRBD2 (5 bases each). Germline values: CDR1 MNHNS, CDR2 SASEGT. The CDR3 runs to 18 residues. The DNA for the CDR3 is TGTGCCAGCAGTGAAAGCTTTTCCGGGGCGGAAATCCAAGAGCCCCAGTACTTC. Its translation: CASSESFSGAEIQEPQYF.

This clonotype turned up a few times. The chain is built from TRBV19 and TRBJ2-7, with a weak D call TRBD1 (5 bases). The CDR3 runs to 11 residues. V lost 5 bases and J 7 bases, leaving 9 bases between the germline ends. The germline CDR1 and CDR2 sequences are LNHDA and SQIVND (reference sequence). The CDR3 sequence: CASSGALEQYF. CDR3 coding DNA: TGTGCCAGTAGTGGGGCGCTGGAGCAGTACTTC.

This clonotype was detected only a few times. The V call is TRBV20-1, the J call TRBJ2-7; D is undetermined. Germline CDR1 DFQATT, CDR2 SNEGSKA (reference sequence). Trimming took off 3 bases at V and 3 bases at J, with 12 bases between the two ends. The CDR3 sequence is 13 residues long. Here the CDR3 reads CSARHSVLYEQYF. The CDR3 bases are TGCAGTGCTAGGCATTCAGTCCTCTACGAGCAGTACTTC.

V usage is TRBV6-5 and J usage is TRBJ2-7; 8 nucleotides agree with TRBD2. The V segment lost 4 bases and the J segment 7 bases; nucleotides outside the gene matches: 6. The length of the CDR3 is 13 residues. CDR1 and CDR2 from the germline V gene are MNHEY and SVGAGI. The CDR3 nucleotides are TGTGCCAGCAGTTCGGACGGGGGGGAGGAGCAGTACTTC. Translating gives CASSSDGGEEQYF.

Comments on this clonotype: A read error is likely, as this CDR3 ends without the conserved phenylalanine or tryptophan. This rearrangement joins TRBV19 to TRBJ2-1, with 13 positions matching TRBD2. The CDR3 has 17 amino acids. V trimming: 5 bases; J trimming: 4 bases; junction bases outside the gene matches: 8. The germline gives CDR1 LNHDA, CDR2 SQIVND (reference sequence). The CDR3 DNA reads as TGTGCCAGTAGTGACGGGACTAGCGGGATAATATACAATGAGCAGTTCCTC. This translates into CASSDGTSGIIYNEQFL.

In this sample, this clonotype turned up many times. The rearrangement links TRBV27 to TRBJ2-3; 9 nucleotides align to TRBD1. The junction had 4 bases not matched to a gene; V was cut back by 0 bases and J by 0 bases. The CDR3 extends over 17 amino acids. From germline, CDR1 is MNHEY and CDR2 SMNVEV (reference sequence). The CDR3 DNA sequence: TGTGCCAGCAGTTTATCGGACAGGGGATCTAGCACAGATACGCAGTATTTT. Protein product: CASSLSDRGSSTDTQYF.

Only a few counts were recorded for this clonotype. This chain connects TRBV6-2 or TRBV6-3 to TRBJ2-7, with a weak D call TRBD2 (5 bases). Trimming took 2 bases from V and 7 from J, leaving 21 bases between them. The germline gives CDR1 MNHEY, CDR2 SVGEGT. This CDR3 spans 16 amino acids. CDR3 nucleotides: TGTGCCAGCAGTTACGGGAGAGTGGAATCTCCTGGGGAGCAGTACTTC. Translating it yields CASSYGRVESPGEQYF.

This clonotype was seen many times. The chain uses TRBV19 and TRBJ1-5, with 7 positions matching TRBD1. Germline V gene data show CDR1 as LNHDA and CDR2 as SQIVND (reference sequence). V shed 11 bases, J shed 3 bases, and the junction held 4 bases outside the gene matches. The CDR3 is 12 amino acids. The DNA of the CDR3 is TGTGCCGCGGGACAGCCCAATCAGCCCCAGCATTTT. This gives the protein CAAGQPNQPQHF.

In the case of this clonotype: Since the CDR3 does not end with the conserved phenylalanine or tryptophan, this likely comes from a read error. The chain combines TRBV6-5 with TRBJ1-5, with a tentative D call TRBD1 (5 bases). The V gene's germline CDR1 is MNHEY and CDR2 SVGAGI. The CDR3 consists of 13 residues. CDR3 amino acids: CACSYGTNQPQHL. CDR3 DNA sequence: TGTGCCTGCAGTTACGGGACGAATCAGCCCCAGCATCTT.

J is TRBJ2-7 and V is TRBV12-3 or TRBV12-4, with D perhaps matching TRBD1 (6 bases). This CDR3 is 14 amino acids long. V was clipped by 6 bases and J by 0 bases, with 12 bases between them. The CDR3 region has the DNA TGTGCCAGCAGCCCGACAGGAAACTCCTACGAGCAGTACTTC. It encodes CASSPTGNSYEQYF.